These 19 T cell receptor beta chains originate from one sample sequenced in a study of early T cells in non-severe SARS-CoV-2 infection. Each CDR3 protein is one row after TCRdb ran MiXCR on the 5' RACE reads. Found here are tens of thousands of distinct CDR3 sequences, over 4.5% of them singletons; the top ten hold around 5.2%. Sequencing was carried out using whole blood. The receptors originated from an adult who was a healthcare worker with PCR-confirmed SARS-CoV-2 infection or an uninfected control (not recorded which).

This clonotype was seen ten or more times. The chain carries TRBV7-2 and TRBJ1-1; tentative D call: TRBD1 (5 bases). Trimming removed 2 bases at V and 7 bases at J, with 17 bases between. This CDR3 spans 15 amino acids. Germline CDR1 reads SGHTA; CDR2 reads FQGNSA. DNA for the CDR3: TGTGCCAGCAGCTTAAGGGTAGGGGCTCTGGGTGAAGCTTTCTTT. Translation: CASSLRVGALGEAFF.

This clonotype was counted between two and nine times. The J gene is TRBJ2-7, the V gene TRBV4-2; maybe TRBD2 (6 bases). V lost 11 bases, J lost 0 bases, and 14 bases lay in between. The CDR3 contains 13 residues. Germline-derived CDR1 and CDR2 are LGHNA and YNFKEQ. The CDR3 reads CASRDLSSYEQYF. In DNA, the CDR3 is TGTGCCTCAAGGGACTTGAGCTCCTACGAGCAGTACTTC.

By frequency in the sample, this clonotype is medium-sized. The chain's CDR3 is CASSQKDDGGNEQFF. CDR3 DNA sequence: TGCGCCAGCAGCCAAAAGGACGACGGGGGCAATGAGCAGTTCTTC. V and J are TRBV4-3 and TRBJ2-1; tentative D call: TRBD2 (6 bases). Per the germline V gene, CDR1 is LGHNA and CDR2 is YSLEER. The CDR3 consists of 15 residues. V dropped 2 bases and J dropped 6 bases, with 14 bases sitting between them.

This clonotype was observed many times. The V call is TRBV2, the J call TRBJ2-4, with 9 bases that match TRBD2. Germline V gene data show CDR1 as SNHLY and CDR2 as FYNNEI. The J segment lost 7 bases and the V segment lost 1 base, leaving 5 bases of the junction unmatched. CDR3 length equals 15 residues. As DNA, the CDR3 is TGTGCCAGCAGTGAAGGTCTAGCGGGAAGTAACATTCAGTACTTC. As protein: CASSEGLAGSNIQYF.

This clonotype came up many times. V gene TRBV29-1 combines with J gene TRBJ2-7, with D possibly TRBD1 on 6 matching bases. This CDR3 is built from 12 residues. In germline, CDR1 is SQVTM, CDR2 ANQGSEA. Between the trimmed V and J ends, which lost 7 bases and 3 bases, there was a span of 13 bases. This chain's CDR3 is CSGGDIFYEQYF. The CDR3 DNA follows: TGCAGCGGTGGGGACATTTTCTACGAGCAGTACTTC.

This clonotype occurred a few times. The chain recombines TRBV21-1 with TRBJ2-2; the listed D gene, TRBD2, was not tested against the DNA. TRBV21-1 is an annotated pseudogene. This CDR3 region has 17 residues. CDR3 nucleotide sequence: TGTGCCAGCAGCAAAAGGCCCTCTCAGGCTTTGCCCGGGGAGCTGTTTTTT. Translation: CASSKRPSQALPGELFF.

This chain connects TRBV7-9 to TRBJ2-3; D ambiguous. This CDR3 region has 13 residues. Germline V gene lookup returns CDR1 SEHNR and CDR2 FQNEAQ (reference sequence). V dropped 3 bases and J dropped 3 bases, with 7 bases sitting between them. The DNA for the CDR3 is TGTGCCAGCAGCTTTATGGGGACAGATACGCAGTATTTT. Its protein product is CASSFMGTDTQYF.

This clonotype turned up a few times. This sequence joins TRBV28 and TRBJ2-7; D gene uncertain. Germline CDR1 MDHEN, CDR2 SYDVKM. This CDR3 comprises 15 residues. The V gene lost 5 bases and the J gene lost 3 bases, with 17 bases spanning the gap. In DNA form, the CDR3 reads TGTGCCAGCAGTGCCACTTTGAGTGGTTTCTACGAGCAGTACTTC. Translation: CASSATLSGFYEQYF.

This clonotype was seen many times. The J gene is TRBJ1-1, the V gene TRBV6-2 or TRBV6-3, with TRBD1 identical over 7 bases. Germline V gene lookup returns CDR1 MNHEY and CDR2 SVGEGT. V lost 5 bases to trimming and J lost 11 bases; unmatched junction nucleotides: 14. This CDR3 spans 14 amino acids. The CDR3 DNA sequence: TGTGCCAGCAGTCGGTGGACAGGCCCTTCTCACGCTTTCTTT. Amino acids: CASSRWTGPSHAFF.

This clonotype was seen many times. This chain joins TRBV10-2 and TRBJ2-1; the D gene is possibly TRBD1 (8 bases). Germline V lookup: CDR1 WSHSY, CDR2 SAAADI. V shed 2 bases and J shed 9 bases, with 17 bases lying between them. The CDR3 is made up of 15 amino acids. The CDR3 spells CASSETLTGGGEQFF. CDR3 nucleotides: TGCGCCAGCAGTGAGACGCTTACAGGGGGGGGTGAGCAGTTCTTC.

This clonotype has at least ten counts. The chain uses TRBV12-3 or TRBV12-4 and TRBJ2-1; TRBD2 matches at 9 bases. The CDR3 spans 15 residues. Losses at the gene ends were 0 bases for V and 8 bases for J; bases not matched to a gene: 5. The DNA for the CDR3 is TGTGCCAGCAGTTTAGCGCGGGGGGGGCCGGATGAGCAGTTCTTC. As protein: CASSLARGGPDEQFF.

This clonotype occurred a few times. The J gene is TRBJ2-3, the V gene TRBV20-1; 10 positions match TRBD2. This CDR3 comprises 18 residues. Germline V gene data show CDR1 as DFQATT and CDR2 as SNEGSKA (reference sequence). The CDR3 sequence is CRVAERASGSTSTDTQYF. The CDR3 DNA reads TGCAGGGTAGCTGAGAGGGCTAGCGGGAGTACTAGCACAGATACGCAGTATTTT.

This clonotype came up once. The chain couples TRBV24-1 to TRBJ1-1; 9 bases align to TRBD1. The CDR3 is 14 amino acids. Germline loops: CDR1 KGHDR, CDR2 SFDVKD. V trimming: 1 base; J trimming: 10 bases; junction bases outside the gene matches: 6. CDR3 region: CATSDLWDRVGAFF. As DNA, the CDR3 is TGTGCCACCAGTGATTTATGGGACAGGGTTGGAGCTTTCTTT.

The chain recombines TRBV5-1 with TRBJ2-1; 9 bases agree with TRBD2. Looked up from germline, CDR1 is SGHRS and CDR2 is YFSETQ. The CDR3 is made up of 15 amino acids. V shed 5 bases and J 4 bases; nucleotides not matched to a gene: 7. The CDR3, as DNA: TGCGCCAGCAGTCTTACGACTAGCGGTTACAATGAGCAGTTCTTC. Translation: CASSLTTSGYNEQFF.

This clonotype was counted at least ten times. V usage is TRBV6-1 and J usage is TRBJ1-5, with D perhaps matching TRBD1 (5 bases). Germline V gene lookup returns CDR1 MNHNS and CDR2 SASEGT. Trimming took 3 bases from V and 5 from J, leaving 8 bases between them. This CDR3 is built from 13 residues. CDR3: CASSDWGYQPQHF. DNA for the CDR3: TGTGCCAGCAGTGATTGGGGGTATCAGCCCCAGCATTTT.

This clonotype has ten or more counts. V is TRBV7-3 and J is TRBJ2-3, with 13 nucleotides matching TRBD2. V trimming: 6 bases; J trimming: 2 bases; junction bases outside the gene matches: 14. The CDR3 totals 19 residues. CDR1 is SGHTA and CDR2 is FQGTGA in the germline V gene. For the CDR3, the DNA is TGTGCCAGCAGTTTCGATACCGGACTAGCGGGGGACATCACAGATACGCAGTATTTT. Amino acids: CASSFDTGLAGDITDTQYF.

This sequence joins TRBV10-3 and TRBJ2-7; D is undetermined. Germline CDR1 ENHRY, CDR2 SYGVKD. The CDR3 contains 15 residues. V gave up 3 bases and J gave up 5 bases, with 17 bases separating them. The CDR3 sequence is CAISDRTGESDEQYF. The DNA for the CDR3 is TGTGCCATCAGTGACCGGACCGGTGAATCGGACGAGCAGTACTTC.

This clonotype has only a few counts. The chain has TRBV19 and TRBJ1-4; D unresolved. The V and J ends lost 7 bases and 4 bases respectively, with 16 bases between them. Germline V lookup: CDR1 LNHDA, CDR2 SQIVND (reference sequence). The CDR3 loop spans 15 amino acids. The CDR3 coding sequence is TGTGCCAGTACCAGGCCCGGACCGGTTAATGAAAAACTGTTTTTT. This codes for CASTRPGPVNEKLFF.

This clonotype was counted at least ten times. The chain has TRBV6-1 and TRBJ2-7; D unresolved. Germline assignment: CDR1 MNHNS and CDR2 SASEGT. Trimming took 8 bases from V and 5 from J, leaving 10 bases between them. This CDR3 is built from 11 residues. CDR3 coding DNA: TGTGCCAGCGGTAGGGCAGACGAGCAGTACTTC. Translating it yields CASGRADEQYF.